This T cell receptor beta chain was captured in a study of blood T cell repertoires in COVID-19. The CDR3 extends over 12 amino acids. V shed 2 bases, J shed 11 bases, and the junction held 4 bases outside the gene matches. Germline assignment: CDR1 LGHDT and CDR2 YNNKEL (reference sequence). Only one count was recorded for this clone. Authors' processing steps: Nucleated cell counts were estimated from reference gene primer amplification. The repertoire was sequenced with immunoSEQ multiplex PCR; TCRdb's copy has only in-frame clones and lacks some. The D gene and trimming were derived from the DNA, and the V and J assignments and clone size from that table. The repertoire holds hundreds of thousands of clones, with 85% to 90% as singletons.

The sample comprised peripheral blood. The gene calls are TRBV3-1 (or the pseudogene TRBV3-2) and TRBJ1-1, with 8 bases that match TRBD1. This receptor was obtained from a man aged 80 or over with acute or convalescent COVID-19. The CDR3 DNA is TGTGCCAGCAGCCAACCTTACAGGGGGGCTTTCTTT. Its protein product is CASSQPYRGAFF.